Listed below are T cell receptor beta chains from one sample, sequenced in a study of Graves' ophthalmopathy and Graves' hyperthyroidism. MiXCR was run by TCRdb on the multiplex PCR reads, yielding one entry per CDR3 protein. Of 400,000 or so distinct CDR3 sequences in the sample, approximately 18% were seen once. Sequenced: peripheral blood. These receptors came from an adult woman with stable Graves' hyperthyroidism. Both conserved end residues are part of each CDR3. The D gene is left open where the match is weak. Clone size is given for some rows only: seen once, a few or many times, or a class if the clone is expanded.

d_call j_call v_call clone_size cdr3_aa cdr3_nt
TRBD1 TRBJ2-7 TRBV10-1 many CASSESTGPYEQYF TGCGCCAGCAGTGAGTCGACAGGGCCCTACGAGCAGTACTTC
TRBD2 TRBJ2-2 TRBV12-3/TRBV12-4 - CASTSSGGTGELFF TGTGCCAGCACCTCATCGGGGGGAACCGGGGAGCTGTTTTTT
- TRBJ1-5 TRBV28 - CASSPWDGGGNQPQHF TGTGCCAGCAGCCCCTGGGACGGTGGAGGCAATCAGCCCCAGCATTTT
- TRBJ2-5 TRBV6-5 - CASSFASAGKETQYF TGTGCCAGCAGTTTTGCTTCGGCGGGCAAAGAGACCCAGTACTTC
TRBD1 TRBJ1-3 TRBV24-1 once CATSPSGTGPSGNTIYF TGTGCCACCAGTCCTTCCGGGACAGGTCCCTCTGGAAACACCATATATTTT
TRBD2 TRBJ2-7 TRBV28 - CASRKLADHSYEQYF TGTGCCAGCAGGAAACTAGCGGACCACTCCTACGAGCAGTACTTC
- TRBJ1-1 TRBV27 - CASSLRGARETEAFF TGTGCCAGCAGTTTAAGGGGGGCGCGTGAAACTGAAGCTTTCTTT
TRBD1 TRBJ1-2 TRBV6-1 many CASTGQGPGEGGYTF TGTGCCAGCACCGGACAGGGGCCGGGAGAGGGTGGCTACACCTTC
TRBD1 TRBJ1-2 TRBV11-1 many CASSLYLGLQGGGYTF TGTGCCAGCAGCTTGTACCTCGGACTTCAGGGGGGCGGCTACACCTTC
- TRBJ2-4 TRBV7-9 many CASSLEWHIQYF TGTGCCAGCAGCCTTGAATGGCACATTCAGTACTTC
TRBD1 TRBJ2-2 TRBV2 many CASSVVGQATLQKNTGELFF TGTGCCAGCAGTGTAGTTGGACAGGCGACATTACAGAAGAACACCGGGGAGCTGTTTTTT
- TRBJ1-1 TRBV19 once CATNVPYTDAFF TGTGCCACCAACGTACCGTACACTGACGCTTTCTTT
- TRBJ1-1 TRBV6-1 - CASSERPEAGEAFF TGTGCCAGCAGTGAAAGACCAGAGGCTGGTGAAGCTTTCTTT
- TRBJ2-5 TRBV12-5 many CATSGEETQYF TGTGCTACTAGTGGGGAAGAGACCCAGTACTTC
TRBD1 TRBJ2-7 TRBV28 many CASSYVKQGAYYYEQYF TGTGCCAGCAGTTATGTGAAACAGGGGGCTTACTACTACGAGCAGTACTTC
- TRBJ1-2 TRBV28 many CASSLSHRDGYTF TGTGCCAGCAGTTTATCGCACAGGGACGGCTACACCTTC
- TRBJ1-2 TRBV7-9 many CASSLESAARGYTF TGTGCCAGCAGCTTAGAGTCGGCAGCCAGGGGCTACACCTTC
TRBD2 TRBJ2-5 TRBV29-1 once CSGRGAGALQETQYF TGCAGCGGCAGGGGAGCGGGAGCCCTCCAAGAGACCCAGTACTTC
- TRBJ2-7 TRBV27 many CASKLGVGSYEQYF TGTGCCAGCAAACTAGGTGTCGGTTCCTACGAGCAGTACTTC
TRBD2 TRBJ2-4 TRBV12-3/TRBV12-4 - CASRTTGLAGRNIQYF TGTGCCAGCAGGACGACGGGACTAGCGGGGAGGAACATTCAGTACTTC
- TRBJ2-7 TRBV5-1 many CASSLAEGWYEQYF TGCGCCAGCAGCTTGGCGGAGGGTTGGTACGAGCAGTACTTC
- TRBJ1-2 TRBV24-1 many CATSDAGNGYTF TGTGCCACCAGTGATGCAGGGAATGGCTACACCTTC
- TRBJ1-2 TRBV6-1 many CASILRSLSGYGYTF TGTGCCAGCATCCTCAGGTCCCTCAGCGGCTATGGCTACACCTTC
- TRBJ1-1 TRBV27 many CASSPLLGDTEAFF TGTGCCAGCAGCCCGTTGCTAGGGGACACTGAAGCTTTCTTT
TRBD1 TRBJ2-5 TRBV29-1 many CSVRTGRETQYF TGCAGCGTTAGGACAGGGCGAGAGACCCAGTACTTC
- TRBJ2-5 TRBV5-6 - CASRHRSETQYF TGTGCCAGCAGACACAGGTCCGAGACCCAGTACTTC
- TRBJ1-2 TRBV12-3/TRBV12-4 - CASSYGPSYGYTF TGTGCCAGCAGTTATGGCCCTAGCTATGGCTACACCTTC
- TRBJ1-2 TRBV7-3 many CASSLNPDSYGYTF TGTGCCAGCAGCTTAAATCCGGACAGCTATGGCTACACCTTC
TRBD2 TRBJ2-2 TRBV6-1 many CASTTSGRANTGELFF TGTGCCAGCACGACTAGCGGGAGGGCGAACACCGGGGAGCTGTTTTTT
- TRBJ1-5 TRBV15 many CATSRDREGQPQHF TGTGCCACCAGCAGAGACAGGGAGGGCCAGCCCCAGCATTTT
TRBD1 TRBJ1-2 TRBV5-1 many CASSSDRGQGSYTF TGCGCCAGCAGTTCAGATCGAGGACAGGGAAGCTACACCTTC
- TRBJ1-1 TRBV18 - CASSVQGGTEAFF TGTGCCAGCTCCGTACAGGGTGGTACTGAAGCTTTCTTT
TRBD1 TRBJ1-6 TRBV6-1 once CASTPGTAINSPLHF TGTGCCAGCACTCCCGGGACAGCGATTAATTCACCCCTCCACTTT
TRBD2 TRBJ2-1 TRBV5-6 few CASHHSELAGSYNEQFF TGTGCCAGCCACCACTCGGAACTAGCGGGCTCCTACAATGAGCAGTTCTTC
- TRBJ2-5 TRBV7-9 many CASSPGYSTQYF TGTGCCAGCAGCCCGGGCTACTCGACCCAGTACTTC
- TRBJ1-4 TRBV6-1 many CASSETGGGGSEKLFF TGTGCCAGCAGTGAAACGGGAGGGGGAGGGAGTGAAAAACTGTTTTTT
- TRBJ2-4 TRBV19 - CASSIGEDSAANIKYF TGTGCCAGTAGTATAGGCGAGGACAGTGCCGCAAACATTAAGTACTTC
- TRBJ2-2 TRBV6-1 - CALGGQFGTGELFF TGTGCCCTCGGTGGGCAGTTTGGCACCGGGGAGCTGTTTTTT
- TRBJ2-7 TRBV28 - CASSWRGGRREQYF TGTGCCAGCAGTTGGAGGGGGGGCCGTCGCGAGCAGTACTTC
TRBD2 TRBJ2-7 TRBV11-2 many CASSLVSGTSAEQYF TGTGCCAGCAGCTTAGTCTCAGGGACTAGCGCCGAGCAGTACTTC
TRBD1 TRBJ1-2 TRBV12-3/TRBV12-4 many CASGMGQNYGYTF TGTGCCAGCGGGATGGGACAGAACTATGGCTACACCTTC